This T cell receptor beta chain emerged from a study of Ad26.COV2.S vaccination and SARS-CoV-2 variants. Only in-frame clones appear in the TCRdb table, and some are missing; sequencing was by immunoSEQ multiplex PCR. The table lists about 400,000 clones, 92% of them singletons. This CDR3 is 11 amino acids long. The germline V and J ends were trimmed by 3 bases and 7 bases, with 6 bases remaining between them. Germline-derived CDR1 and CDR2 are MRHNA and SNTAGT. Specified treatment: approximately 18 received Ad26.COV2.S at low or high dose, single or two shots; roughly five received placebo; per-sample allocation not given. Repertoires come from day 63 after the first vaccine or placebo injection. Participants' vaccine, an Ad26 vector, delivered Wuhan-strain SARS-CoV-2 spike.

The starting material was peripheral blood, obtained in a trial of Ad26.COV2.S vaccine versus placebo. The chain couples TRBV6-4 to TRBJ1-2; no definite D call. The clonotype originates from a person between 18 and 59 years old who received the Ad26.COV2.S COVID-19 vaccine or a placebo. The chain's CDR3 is CASSEGFGYTF. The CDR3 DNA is TGTGCCAGCAGTGAAGGTTTTGGCTACACCTTC.